This T cell receptor (beta chain) was sequenced for a study of cytomegalovirus exposure and HLA in healthy donors (dated by TCRdb to about 2017). As for the study more broadly: According to a later analysis, one platform produced both the 120 validation repertoires and the approximately 660 repertoires of the first cohort. In addition to the first cohort of 650 to 800 subjects, a separate validation cohort of 120 different subjects was used. The study was designed to test whether signatures of past pathogen exposure could be identified by cataloging public T cell receptors. To predict cytomegalovirus infection status, the study combined high-throughput TCR immunosequencing, statistical association of individual TCRs with disease status, and machine learning.

V is shortened by 2 bases, J by 1 base, and the region joining them spans 12 bases. The CDR3 numbers 16 residues from cysteine through phenylalanine. Only the CDR3 DNA is retained, 48 bases long and in frame from the first base. The germline V gene (reference sequence) gives CDR1 as MNHEY and CDR2 as SMNVEV. Separate from the roughly 700-subject first cohort, the validation cohort of 95 to 150 subjects was the group to which the donors belonged. Study-level results and caveats: Most TCR sequences were observed very rarely across donors, whereas some public TCRs were present in many individuals. A later analysis had no HLA typing for the validation cohort, so co-occurrence there was scored across all 120 or so repertoires. Subsequent analysis determined that TCRs grouped into clusters in the first cohort also showed a tendency toward co-occurrence across the 120 or so validation repertoires, and 94% of cluster scores exceeded 0. Three of the identified cytomegalovirus-associated TCR beta chains were confirmed in vitro to be specific for cytomegalovirus antigens. In both the original and validation cohorts, the classifier was reported to diagnose cytomegalovirus status with high specificity and sensitivity. The study listed 150 to 200 TCR beta chains as associated with cytomegalovirus. The authors suggested that the approach could potentially be extended to other disease states and immunological phenotypes.

Libraries were prepared through the immunoSEQ multiplex PCR assay. The published analysis was carried out like this. A statistical classification framework was built to diagnose cytomegalovirus status from the catalog of TCR beta chain sequences. Entries here come from immuneACCESS through TCRdb and include only in-frame sequences with V and J called. Some clones fail to appear in such tables; in the studies checked, an unresolved V gene covers under half of the shortfall, and the cause of the remainder is unknown. That table gives V, J and clone size, and the DNA gave D and trimming. The sample profile shows roughly 50,000 clones; roughly 90% of them were found once. More than 1% of the sample lies in the top ten. Concerning this clone: The antigen it binds to is not known. The input lacks base qualities; no much larger clone sits a single base away.

This TCR derives from a man aged 18 to 29 in good health and CMV-seronegative. The specimen was PBMCs. The rearranged chain carries TRBV27 and TRBJ2-1; perhaps TRBD2 is the D gene, with 6 bases matching. The CDR3 reads as follows: CASSLLGSLSYNEQFF. The DNA sequence is given as TGTGCCAGCAGTTTACTCGGGAGTTTGTCCTACAATGAGCAGTTCTTC.